Given below is one T cell receptor (beta chain) in context. What it binds is unknown. These data belong to a study of T cell responses to AZD1222 COVID-19 vaccine. Overall study findings and caveats: A mostly white British donor set with more females was recruited, and clonal diversity was possibly underestimated.

Using immunoSEQ multiplex PCR, the repertoire was profiled, and TCRdb retains in-frame clones only, with some absent. The table includes about 120,000 clones, around 85% detected once. Looked up from germline, CDR1 is SGHVS and CDR2 is FNYEAQ. V was clipped by 4 bases and J by 9 bases; unmatched bases: 16. CDR3 length equals 18 residues. The sequence derives from an adult in good health. The rearrangement uses TRBV7-6 and TRBJ2-1, with 12 bases matching TRBD2. Sequencing was performed on peripheral blood, taken on day 0 of AZD1222 vaccination. CDR3 nucleotide sequence: TGTGCCAGCAGCTCGACAGAGACGGGACTAGCGGGTGGTGGTGAGCAGTTCTTC. Its translation: CASSSTETGLAGGGEQFF.